The 7 T cell receptor beta chains reported below all come from one sample, sequenced in a study of identical twins. TCRdb re-called the 5' RACE reads through MiXCR, storing one row per CDR3 protein. The sample holds 600,000 to 700,000 distinct CDR3 sequences, 21% seen once. These data also formed part of another study, on T cells expressing NK-cell markers.

The specimen sequenced was PBMCs. These TCRs come from a woman under 30 in good health.

The chain employs TRBV5-1 and TRBJ2-2; 8 bases line up with TRBD1. Trimming cost V 7 bases and J 1 base; bases outside gene matches: 6. Germline V gives CDR1 SGHRS, CDR2 YFSETQ. This CDR3 comprises 15 residues. CDR3 in DNA: TGCGCCAGCGGTCCGGGACAGGAGAACACCGGGGAGCTGTTTTTT. Protein product: CASGPGQENTGELFF.

This clonotype was seen repeatedly, ten times or more. The V and J genes are TRBV20-1 and TRBJ2-5, with D perhaps matching TRBD2 (5 bases). V lost 3 bases and J 5 bases, leaving 16 bases between the germline ends. CDR3 length: 14 residues. Germline-derived CDR1 and CDR2 are DFQATT and SNEGSKA (reference sequence). The CDR3, as DNA: TGCAGTGCTAGCCCGGACTCTCGATTTGAGACCCAGTACTTC. Encoded protein: CSASPDSRFETQYF.

In its sample, this clonotype was seen many times. The chain has TRBV6-1 and TRBJ1-5; tentative D call: TRBD1 (6 bases). Germline CDR1 and CDR2: MNHNS and SASEGT. The germline V and J ends were trimmed by 11 bases and 6 bases, with 17 bases remaining between them. CDR3 length: 13 amino acids. The CDR3 region has the DNA TGTGCCGGGGAACAGGGTTATGGTCAGCCCCAGCATTTT. This codes for CAGEQGYGQPQHF.

Ten or more counts support this clonotype. The rearrangement uses TRBV2 and TRBJ2-7; D not resolved. CDR1 is SNHLY, CDR2 FYNNEI, per germline. Trimming pared 7 bases from V and 2 bases from J, leaving 6 bases between. The CDR3 has 11 amino acids. In DNA, the CDR3 is TGTGCCAGCAAAGACACCTACGAGCAGTACTTC. Encoded protein: CASKDTYEQYF.

The chain combines TRBV10-3 with TRBJ2-7, with 8 nucleotides matching TRBD1. Trimming at V came to 3 bases and at J to 0 bases, leaving 1 base not matched to a gene. This CDR3 is 14 amino acids long. The V gene's germline CDR1 is ENHRY and CDR2 SYGVKD. For the CDR3, the DNA is TGTGCCATCAGTGATCAGGGGGCCTCCTACGAGCAGTACTTC. This encodes CAISDQGASYEQYF.

This clonotype was observed many times. The chain carries TRBV12-3 or TRBV12-4 and TRBJ2-1, with D possibly TRBD2 on 5 matching bases. The CDR3 covers 14 residues. Trimming removed 1 base from V and 10 bases from J, with 14 bases in between. The CDR3 sequence is CASSLDGRAWEQFF. The DNA for the CDR3 is TGTGCCAGCAGTTTAGATGGGCGGGCTTGGGAGCAGTTCTTC.

The rearrangement joins TRBV7-2 to TRBJ2-7; 11 bases line up with TRBD2. CDR1 and CDR2 from the germline V gene are SGHTA and FQGNSA. The CDR3 length is 14 residues. The V and J ends lost 7 bases and 4 bases, in that order; junction bases with no gene match: 6. CDR3 sequence reads: CASTPGTSGYEQYF. The CDR3 DNA is TGTGCCAGCACCCCCGGGACTAGCGGATACGAGCAGTACTTC. The full variable domain, completed using reference TRBV7-2 and TRBJ2-7, is GAGVSQSPSNKVTEKGKDVELRCDPISGHTALYWYRQSLGQGLEFLIYFQGNSAPDKSGLPSDRFSAERTGGSVSTLTIQRTQQEDSAVYLCASTPGTSGYEQYFGPGTRLTVT.